These T cell receptor beta chains were read from a single sample in a study of immune evolution from preneoplasia to lung adenocarcinoma. Sequenced by immunoSEQ multiplex PCR; TCRdb stores in-frame clones only, minus some. The sample has 20,000 to 25,000 clones, roughly 80% seen once. Source material: FFPE invasive lung adenocarcinoma tissue. All receptors derive from a person between 55 and 70 years old with lung adenocarcinoma. The CDR3 runs from the conserved cysteine through the conserved F or W. The D gene is left open where the match is weak. Some rows have no size entry. The others give once, few or many, or a class for an expanded clone.

abundance: few; j_gene: TRBJ2-5; d_gene: NA; v_gene: TRBV5-5; CDR3nt: TGTGCCAGCAGCCGGGAGTTGCTCGAGACCCAGTACTTC; CDR3aa: CASSRELLETQYF
abundance: NA; j_gene: TRBJ2-4; d_gene: TRBD1; v_gene: TRBV4-1; CDR3nt: TGCGCCAGCAGCCGAGACAGGGGTGAAAACATTCAGTACTTC; CDR3aa: CASSRDRGENIQYF
abundance: NA; j_gene: TRBJ2-7; d_gene: NA; v_gene: TRBV29-1; CDR3nt: TGCAGCGTTGTTCAGCAGGGCCTCTCCTACGAGCAGTACTTC; CDR3aa: CSVVQQGLSYEQYF
abundance: NA; j_gene: TRBJ2-2; d_gene: NA; v_gene: TRBV6-4; CDR3nt: TGTGCCAGCAGTGAAGGGAACACCGGGGAGCTGTTTTTT; CDR3aa: CASSEGNTGELFF
abundance: once; j_gene: TRBJ2-6; d_gene: NA; v_gene: TRBV29-1; CDR3nt: TGCAGCGTTGGAGGGGGCTCTGGGGCCAACGTCCTGACTTTC; CDR3aa: CSVGGGSGANVLTF
abundance: NA; j_gene: TRBJ2-7; d_gene: TRBD1; v_gene: TRBV7-9; CDR3nt: TGTGCCAGCAAACGATACACAGGGGTCGAGCAGTACTTC; CDR3aa: CASKRYTGVEQYF
abundance: NA; j_gene: TRBJ2-1; d_gene: NA; v_gene: TRBV28; CDR3nt: TGTGCCAGCAGTCTTAATGGGATCTCCTACAATGAGCAGTTCTTC; CDR3aa: CASSLNGISYNEQFF
abundance: few; j_gene: TRBJ2-7; d_gene: NA; v_gene: TRBV7-8; CDR3nt: TGTGCCAGCAGCTTAGCGCTTGTAGGATTTACAGACAGAATAGGCGAGCAGTACTTC; CDR3aa: CASSLALVGFTDRIGEQYF
abundance: NA; j_gene: TRBJ1-3; d_gene: NA; v_gene: TRBV14; CDR3nt: TGTGCCAGCAGCCAAGCCTCTGGAAACACCATATATTTT; CDR3aa: CASSQASGNTIYF
abundance: NA; j_gene: TRBJ2-5; d_gene: NA; v_gene: TRBV5-6; CDR3nt: TGTGCCAGCAGCTCGGTGGCAGAAGAGACCCAGTACTTC; CDR3aa: CASSSVAEETQYF
abundance: NA; j_gene: TRBJ2-3; d_gene: TRBD2; v_gene: TRBV4-1; CDR3nt: TGCGCCAGCAGCCAAGTCTGGGCGGGGGGAAGCACAGATACGCAGTATTTT; CDR3aa: CASSQVWAGGSTDTQYF
abundance: NA; j_gene: TRBJ2-2; d_gene: NA; v_gene: TRBV6-5; CDR3nt: TGTGCCAGCAGTTACGAACAGGAGAACACCGGGGAGCTGTTTTTT; CDR3aa: CASSYEQENTGELFF
abundance: NA; j_gene: TRBJ1-1; d_gene: TRBD1; v_gene: TRBV19; CDR3nt: TGTGCCAGTAGCCGGGACAGGAGCGGGAACACTGAAGCTTTCTTT; CDR3aa: CASSRDRSGNTEAFF
abundance: NA; j_gene: TRBJ1-1; d_gene: NA; v_gene: TRBV30; CDR3nt: TGTGCCTGGGTTCCATCAGGGACTAACACTGAAGCTTTCTTT; CDR3aa: CAWVPSGTNTEAFF
abundance: once; j_gene: TRBJ2-7; d_gene: NA; v_gene: TRBV5-1; CDR3nt: TGCGCCAGCAGCATCCGACTCAACTACGAGCAGTACTTC; CDR3aa: CASSIRLNYEQYF
abundance: NA; j_gene: TRBJ2-5; d_gene: NA; v_gene: TRBV20-1; CDR3nt: TGCAGTGCGGAAGGGGGAAAGACCCAGTACTTC; CDR3aa: CSAEGGKTQYF
abundance: NA; j_gene: TRBJ2-3; d_gene: TRBD1; v_gene: TRBV5-1; CDR3nt: TGCGCCAGCAGATTCTCGGGACAGGGGACAGATACGCAGTATTTT; CDR3aa: CASRFSGQGTDTQYF
abundance: NA; j_gene: TRBJ2-7; d_gene: NA; v_gene: TRBV10-3; CDR3nt: TGTGCCACCAGGACCCGGGAGCCTCCCTACGAGCAGTACTTC; CDR3aa: CATRTREPPYEQYF
abundance: NA; j_gene: TRBJ2-7; d_gene: NA; v_gene: TRBV11-2; CDR3nt: TGTGCCAGCAGTCCTAGCCAGGGAGCCTACGAGCAGTACTTC; CDR3aa: CASSPSQGAYEQYF
abundance: NA; j_gene: TRBJ2-7; d_gene: NA; v_gene: TRBV7-2; CDR3nt: TGTGCCAGCAGCCAAACCGGGGGCGGCTACGAGCAGTACTTC; CDR3aa: CASSQTGGGYEQYF
abundance: NA; j_gene: TRBJ1-2; d_gene: NA; v_gene: TRBV7-3; CDR3nt: TGTGCCAGCAGCTTACCAGGTTATGGCTACACCTTC; CDR3aa: CASSLPGYGYTF
abundance: NA; j_gene: TRBJ1-1; d_gene: NA; v_gene: TRBV27; CDR3nt: TGTGCCAGCAGTCCTCACAGTGGGGGCCCTGAAGCTTTCTTT; CDR3aa: CASSPHSGGPEAFF
abundance: NA; j_gene: TRBJ2-5; d_gene: NA; v_gene: TRBV5-1; CDR3nt: TGCGCCAGCAGCTTGTCAGGGCTCCGGGAGACCCAGTACTTC; CDR3aa: CASSLSGLRETQYF
abundance: NA; j_gene: TRBJ2-2; d_gene: TRBD1; v_gene: TRBV6-6; CDR3nt: TGTGCCAGCAGGCTACAGGGGTGGTCTTCCGGGGAGCTGTTTTTT; CDR3aa: CASRLQGWSSGELFF
abundance: NA; j_gene: TRBJ2-1; d_gene: NA; v_gene: TRBV11-2; CDR3nt: TGTGCCAGCAGCCCCCGCCCCAGCACTTACAATGAGCAGTTCTTC; CDR3aa: CASSPRPSTYNEQFF
abundance: few; j_gene: TRBJ2-5; d_gene: NA; v_gene: TRBV29-1; CDR3nt: TGCAGCGTGGGGACAGCGGGGGTGGAGACCCAGTACTTC; CDR3aa: CSVGTAGVETQYF
abundance: few; j_gene: TRBJ1-3; d_gene: NA; v_gene: TRBV21-1; CDR3nt: TGTGCCAGCAGCAAAGGGCCAGGTATCCACCCTTCTGGAAACACCATATATTTT; CDR3aa: CASSKGPGIHPSGNTIYF
abundance: NA; j_gene: TRBJ2-7; d_gene: NA; v_gene: TRBV27; CDR3nt: TGTGCCAGCAGTGAGGTCGGGGACCGACCTACCTACGAGCAGTACTTC; CDR3aa: CASSEVGDRPTYEQYF
abundance: NA; j_gene: TRBJ2-7; d_gene: NA; v_gene: TRBV7-8; CDR3nt: TGTGCCAGCAGCCGGGAGCGCAGGGCAGTGGACGAGCAGTACTTC; CDR3aa: CASSRERRAVDEQYF
abundance: few; j_gene: TRBJ1-1; d_gene: NA; v_gene: TRBV28; CDR3nt: TGTGCCAGCACGGTCGAGGATCGGCCACTGAACACTGAAGCTTTCTTT; CDR3aa: CASTVEDRPLNTEAFF
abundance: NA; j_gene: TRBJ1-5; d_gene: NA; v_gene: TRBV30; CDR3nt: TGTGCCTGGCGCCAGAGGGGCGCCGATCAGCCCCAGCATTTT; CDR3aa: CAWRQRGADQPQHF
abundance: NA; j_gene: TRBJ1-1; d_gene: NA; v_gene: TRBV5-1; CDR3nt: TGCGCCAGCAGATCGACGGGGGATCGCACTGAAGCTTTCTTT; CDR3aa: CASRSTGDRTEAFF
abundance: NA; j_gene: TRBJ2-7; d_gene: NA; v_gene: TRBV4-1; CDR3nt: TGCGCCAGCAGCCAGGGCGTCTCCTACGAGCAGTACTTC; CDR3aa: CASSQGVSYEQYF
abundance: NA; j_gene: TRBJ2-3; d_gene: NA; v_gene: TRBV5-6; CDR3nt: TGTGCCAGCAGCTTTGGGGAGGGGGCGAATACGCAGTATTTT; CDR3aa: CASSFGEGANTQYF
abundance: once; j_gene: TRBJ2-5; d_gene: TRBD2; v_gene: TRBV11-3; CDR3nt: TGTGCCAGCAGCTTAGGGGTAGCGGGAGAGGGAGAGACCCAGTACTTC; CDR3aa: CASSLGVAGEGETQYF
abundance: NA; j_gene: TRBJ1-5; d_gene: NA; v_gene: TRBV28; CDR3nt: TGTGCCAGCAGTTTAGAATGGCGGGGTCAGCCCCAGCATTTT; CDR3aa: CASSLEWRGQPQHF
abundance: NA; j_gene: TRBJ1-4; d_gene: NA; v_gene: TRBV9; CDR3nt: TGTGCCAGCAGCGGACCAGATGAAAAACTGTTTTTT; CDR3aa: CASSGPDEKLFF
abundance: NA; j_gene: TRBJ2-7; d_gene: NA; v_gene: TRBV2; CDR3nt: TGTGCCAGCCAACTAATCCCGGGGGCCTACGAGCAGTACTTC; CDR3aa: CASQLIPGAYEQYF
abundance: NA; j_gene: TRBJ2-3; d_gene: TRBD2; v_gene: TRBV25-1; CDR3nt: TGTGCCAGCAGTGAGGGGACTAGCGGGAGGGCAAATACGCAGTATTTT; CDR3aa: CASSEGTSGRANTQYF
abundance: NA; j_gene: TRBJ2-1; d_gene: NA; v_gene: TRBV5-1; CDR3nt: TGCGCCAGCAGGTATGGGGCCTCCTACAATGAGCAGTTCTTC; CDR3aa: CASRYGASYNEQFF
abundance: NA; j_gene: TRBJ2-7; d_gene: TRBD1; v_gene: TRBV4-1; CDR3nt: TGCGCCAGCAGCCAAGGACAGGGTGGCTACTACGAGCAGTACTTC; CDR3aa: CASSQGQGGYYEQYF
abundance: NA; j_gene: TRBJ1-1; d_gene: TRBD1; v_gene: TRBV6-5; CDR3nt: TGTGCCAGCAGATTTACAGGGGAAGAAGCTTTCTTT; CDR3aa: CASRFTGEEAFF
abundance: NA; j_gene: TRBJ2-7; d_gene: TRBD1; v_gene: TRBV7-2; CDR3nt: TGTGCCAGCAGCGCACAGGGGACCTCTGGGGAGCAGTACTTC; CDR3aa: CASSAQGTSGEQYF
abundance: NA; j_gene: TRBJ2-1; d_gene: TRBD2; v_gene: TRBV12-5; CDR3nt: TGTGCTAGTGCGTTACTAGCGGTACACAATGAGCAGTTCTTC; CDR3aa: CASALLAVHNEQFF
abundance: NA; j_gene: TRBJ2-2; d_gene: TRBD2; v_gene: TRBV11-3; CDR3nt: TGTGCCAGTACGACTAGCGGCGTCACCGGGGAGCTGTTTTTT; CDR3aa: CASTTSGVTGELFF
abundance: NA; j_gene: TRBJ1-2; d_gene: NA; v_gene: TRBV29-1; CDR3nt: TGCAGCGTTGGCTCAGCGACCTATGGCTACACCTTC; CDR3aa: CSVGSATYGYTF
abundance: NA; j_gene: TRBJ1-1; d_gene: NA; v_gene: TRBV5-1; CDR3nt: TGCGCCAGCAGCTCCTACCGGGACAACTCGAACACTGAAGCTTTCTTT; CDR3aa: CASSSYRDNSNTEAFF
abundance: NA; j_gene: TRBJ1-5; d_gene: NA; v_gene: TRBV15; CDR3nt: TGTGCCACCAGCAGAGACGTGGGCGGGGGGGAGCCCCAGCATTTT; CDR3aa: CATSRDVGGGEPQHF
abundance: NA; j_gene: TRBJ1-6; d_gene: NA; v_gene: TRBV7-8; CDR3nt: TGTGCCAGCAGCTTTGTTAACTCACCCCTCCACTTT; CDR3aa: CASSFVNSPLHF
abundance: NA; j_gene: TRBJ2-1; d_gene: TRBD1; v_gene: TRBV18; CDR3nt: TGTGCCAGCTCACAGGGACAGGGGGCTTACAATGAGCAGTTCTTC; CDR3aa: CASSQGQGAYNEQFF
abundance: NA; j_gene: TRBJ2-1; d_gene: NA; v_gene: TRBV28; CDR3nt: TGTGCCAGCAGGTACGCTTACAATGAGCAGTTCTTC; CDR3aa: CASRYAYNEQFF
abundance: NA; j_gene: TRBJ2-2; d_gene: TRBD1; v_gene: TRBV7-9; CDR3nt: TGTGCCAGCATCCCGGGACAGGTGAACACCGGGGAGCTGTTTTTT; CDR3aa: CASIPGQVNTGELFF
abundance: NA; j_gene: TRBJ2-7; d_gene: TRBD1; v_gene: TRBV10-2; CDR3nt: TGCGCCAGCAGTGAGGGACAGGGGGACACCTACGAGCAGTACTTC; CDR3aa: CASSEGQGDTYEQYF